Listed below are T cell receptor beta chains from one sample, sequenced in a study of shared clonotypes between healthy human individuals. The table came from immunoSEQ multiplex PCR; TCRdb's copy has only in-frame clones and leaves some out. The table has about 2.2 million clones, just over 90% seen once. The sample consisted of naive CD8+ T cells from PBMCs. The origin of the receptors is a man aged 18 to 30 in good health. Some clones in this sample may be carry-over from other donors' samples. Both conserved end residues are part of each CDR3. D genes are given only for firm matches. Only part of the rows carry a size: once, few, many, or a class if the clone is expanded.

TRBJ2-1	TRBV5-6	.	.	TGTGCCAGCAGCACCCTATATGAGCAGTTCTTC	CASSTLYEQFF
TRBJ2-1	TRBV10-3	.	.	TGTGCCATCAGTGAGAGCGGGCTTGGGTACAATGAGCAGTTCTTC	CAISESGLGYNEQFF
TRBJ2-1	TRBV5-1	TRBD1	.	TGCGCCAGCAGACCCGGGACAGGTTACAATGAGCAGTTCTTC	CASRPGTGYNEQFF
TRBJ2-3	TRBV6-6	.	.	TGTGCCAGCAGTTACTCGGGCGCAGATACGCAGTATTTT	CASSYSGADTQYF
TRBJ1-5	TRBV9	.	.	TGTGCCAGCAGCGTAGGCCACGACTTCAATCAGCCCCAGCATTTT	CASSVGHDFNQPQHF
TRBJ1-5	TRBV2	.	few	TGTGCCAGCAGTCCCTCGGGGGTAGGGGTTCAGCCCCAGCATTTT	CASSPSGVGVQPQHF
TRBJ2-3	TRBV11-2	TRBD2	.	TGTGCCAGCAGCACGGGACTAGCGGGCTCAGATACGCAGTATTTT	CASSTGLAGSDTQYF
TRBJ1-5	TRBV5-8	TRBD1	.	TGTGCCAGCAGCCCCGGCCCCCGGACAGGACATAGCAATCAGCCCCAGCATTTT	CASSPGPRTGHSNQPQHF
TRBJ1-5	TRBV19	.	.	TGTGCCAGTAGACAGGCTGTAAGCAATCAGCCCCAGCATTTT	CASRQAVSNQPQHF
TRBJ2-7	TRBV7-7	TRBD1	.	TGTGCCAGCAGCTTAGGTGACAGGGTTTACGAGCAGTACTTC	CASSLGDRVYEQYF
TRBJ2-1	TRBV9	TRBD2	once	TGTGCCAGCAGCGTTGGGACTAGCGGATATTACAATGAGCAGTTCTTC	CASSVGTSGYYNEQFF
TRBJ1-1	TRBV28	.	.	TGTGCCAGCACCCCATCGATCAGGGCAAACACTGAAGCTTTCTTT	CASTPSIRANTEAFF
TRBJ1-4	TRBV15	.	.	TGTGCCACCAGCAGAGTCGGTAATGAAAAACTGTTTTTT	CATSRVGNEKLFF
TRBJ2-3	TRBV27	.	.	TGTGCCAGCAGTCGGGCGGGATTGAACACAGATACGCAGTATTTT	CASSRAGLNTDTQYF
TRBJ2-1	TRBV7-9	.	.	TGTGCCAGCAGCTACAGGGACGCCGACAGGACATGGGAGTTCTTC	CASSYRDADRTWEFF
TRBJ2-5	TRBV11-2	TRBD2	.	TGTGCCAGCAGCTTCGTTGGGACTAGCTACGAGACCCAGTACTTC	CASSFVGTSYETQYF